The present T cell receptor (beta chain) was sequenced within a study of blood T cells in healthy people across ages. Using a J-beta primer mix together with a sample-barcoded 5' primer, a second PCR was run for roughly 7 to 11 cycles. TCRdb redid the calling of the 5' RACE reads with MiXCR, one entry per CDR3 protein. Here the sample spans just under 550,000 distinct CDR3 sequences, more than 20% being singletons. Germline CDR1 is SEHNR and CDR2 is FQNEAQ (reference sequence). Germline trimming cut 0 bases from V and 3 bases from J; bases unmatched to any gene: 2. This CDR3 comprises 15 residues. Study observations and caveats: Expanded clonotype shifts may have been confounded, as the donors had an unknown CMV status. TCR beta diversity per million T cells fell roughly linearly with age.

Total RNA amounts of at least 6 micrograms were extracted per sample. As concerns this clonotype: Antigen specificity is unknown.

This sample was shared with a second study, whose subject was T cells of mothers and their children. In that study: The donor cohort consisted of three healthy Caucasian mothers and their six children.

Sequencing input: blood. The sequence came from a boy younger than 18 in good health. The chain carries TRBV7-9 and TRBJ2-5, with 9 bases lining up with TRBD2. CDR3 nucleotide sequence: TGTGCCAGCAGCTTAGCTAGCGGGGGTGAAGAGACCCAGTACTTC. This codes for CASSLASGGEETQYF.